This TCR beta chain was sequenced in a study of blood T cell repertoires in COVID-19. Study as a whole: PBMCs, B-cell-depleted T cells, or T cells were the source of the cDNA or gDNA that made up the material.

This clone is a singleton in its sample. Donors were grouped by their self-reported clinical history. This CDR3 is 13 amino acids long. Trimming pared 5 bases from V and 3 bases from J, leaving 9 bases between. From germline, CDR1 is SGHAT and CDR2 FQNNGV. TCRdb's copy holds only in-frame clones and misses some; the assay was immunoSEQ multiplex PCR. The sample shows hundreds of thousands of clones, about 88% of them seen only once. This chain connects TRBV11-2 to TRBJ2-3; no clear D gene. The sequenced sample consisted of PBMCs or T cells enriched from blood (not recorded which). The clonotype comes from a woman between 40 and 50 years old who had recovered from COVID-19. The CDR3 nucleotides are TGTGCCAGCAGCCCTCCACTGACAGATACGCAGTATTTT. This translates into CASSPPLTDTQYF.